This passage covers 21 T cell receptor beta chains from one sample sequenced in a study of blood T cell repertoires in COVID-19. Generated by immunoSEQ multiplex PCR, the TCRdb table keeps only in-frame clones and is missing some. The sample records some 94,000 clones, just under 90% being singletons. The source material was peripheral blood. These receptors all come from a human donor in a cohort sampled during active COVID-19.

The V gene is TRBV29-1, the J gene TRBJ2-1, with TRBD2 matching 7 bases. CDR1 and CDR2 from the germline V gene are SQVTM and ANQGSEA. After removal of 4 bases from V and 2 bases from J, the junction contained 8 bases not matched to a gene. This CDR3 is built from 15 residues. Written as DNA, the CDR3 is TGCAGCGTTGTAATAGCGGGTTATCCCTACAATGAGCAGTTCTTC. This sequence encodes CSVVIAGYPYNEQFF.

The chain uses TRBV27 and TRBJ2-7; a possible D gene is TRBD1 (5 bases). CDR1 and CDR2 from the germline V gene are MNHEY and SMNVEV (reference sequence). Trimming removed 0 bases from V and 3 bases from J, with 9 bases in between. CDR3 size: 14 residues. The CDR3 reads CASSLSGALYEQYF. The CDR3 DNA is TGTGCCAGCAGTTTATCAGGGGCCCTCTACGAGCAGTACTTC.

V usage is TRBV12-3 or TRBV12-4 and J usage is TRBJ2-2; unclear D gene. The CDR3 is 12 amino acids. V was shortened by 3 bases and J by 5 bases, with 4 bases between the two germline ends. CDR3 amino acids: CASSLETGELFF. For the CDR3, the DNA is TGTGCCAGCAGTTTGGAGACCGGGGAGCTGTTTTTT.

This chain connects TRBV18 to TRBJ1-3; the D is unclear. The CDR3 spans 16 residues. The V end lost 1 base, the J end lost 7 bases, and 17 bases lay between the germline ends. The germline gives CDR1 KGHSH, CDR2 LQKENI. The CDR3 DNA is TGTGCCAGCTCACCACGCGCGACCACCCCGGGTAACACCATATATTTT. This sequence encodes CASSPRATTPGNTIYF.

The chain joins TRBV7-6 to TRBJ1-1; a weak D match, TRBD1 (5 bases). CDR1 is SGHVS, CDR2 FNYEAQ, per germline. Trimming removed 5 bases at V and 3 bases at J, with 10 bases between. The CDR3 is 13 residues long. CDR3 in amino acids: CASSGHRDTEAFF. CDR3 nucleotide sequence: TGTGCCAGCAGCGGACACCGGGACACTGAAGCTTTCTTT.

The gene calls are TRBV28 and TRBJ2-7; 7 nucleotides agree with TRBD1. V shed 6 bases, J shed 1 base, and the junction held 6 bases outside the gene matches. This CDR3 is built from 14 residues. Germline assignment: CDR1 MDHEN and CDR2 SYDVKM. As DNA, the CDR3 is TGTGCCAGCAGGAGGACAGGAGGATCCTACGAGCAGTACTTC. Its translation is CASRRTGGSYEQYF. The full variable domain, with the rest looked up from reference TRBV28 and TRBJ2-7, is DVKVTQSSRYLVKRTGEKVFLECVQDMDHENMFWYRQDPGLGLRLIYFSYDVKMKEKGDIPEGYSVSREKKERFSLILESASTNQTSMYLCASRRTGGSYEQYFGPGTRLTVT.

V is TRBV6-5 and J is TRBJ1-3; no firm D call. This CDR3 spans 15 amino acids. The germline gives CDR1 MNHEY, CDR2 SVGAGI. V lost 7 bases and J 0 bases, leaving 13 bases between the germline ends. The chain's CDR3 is CASTPTRGSGNTIYF. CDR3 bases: TGTGCCAGCACCCCCACACGGGGCTCTGGAAACACCATATATTTT.

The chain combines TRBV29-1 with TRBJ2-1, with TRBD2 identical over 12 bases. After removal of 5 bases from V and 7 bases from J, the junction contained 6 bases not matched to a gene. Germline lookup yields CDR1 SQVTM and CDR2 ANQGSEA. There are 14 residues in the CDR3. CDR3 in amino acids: CSVLAGGMLNEQFF. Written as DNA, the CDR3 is TGCAGCGTTCTAGCGGGAGGGATGTTAAATGAGCAGTTCTTC.

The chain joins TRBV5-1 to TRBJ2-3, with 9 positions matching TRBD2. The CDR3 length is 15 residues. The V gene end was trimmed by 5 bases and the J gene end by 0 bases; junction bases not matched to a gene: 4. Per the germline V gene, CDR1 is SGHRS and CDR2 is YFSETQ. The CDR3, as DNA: TGCGCCAGCAGGGATGGACTAGCGAGCACAGATACGCAGTATTTT. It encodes CASRDGLASTDTQYF.

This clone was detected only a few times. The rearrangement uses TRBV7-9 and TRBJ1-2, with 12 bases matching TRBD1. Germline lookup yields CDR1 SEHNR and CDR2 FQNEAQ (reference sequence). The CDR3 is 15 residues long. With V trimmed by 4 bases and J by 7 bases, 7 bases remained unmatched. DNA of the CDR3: TGTGCCAGCAGCTACCCGGGACAGGGGGCTTCTGGCTACACCTTC. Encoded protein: CASSYPGQGASGYTF.

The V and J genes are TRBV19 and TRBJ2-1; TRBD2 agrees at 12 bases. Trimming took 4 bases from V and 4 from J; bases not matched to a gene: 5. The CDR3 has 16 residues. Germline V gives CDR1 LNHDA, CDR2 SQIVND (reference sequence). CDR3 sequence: CASSRGLAGVYNEQFF. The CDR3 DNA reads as TGTGCCAGTAGTAGGGGACTAGCGGGTGTATACAATGAGCAGTTCTTC.

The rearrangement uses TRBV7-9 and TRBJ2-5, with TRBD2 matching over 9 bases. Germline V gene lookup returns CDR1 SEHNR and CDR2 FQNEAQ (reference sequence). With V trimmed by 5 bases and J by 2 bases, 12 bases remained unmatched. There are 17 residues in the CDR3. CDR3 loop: CASSPRGGRAGQETQYF. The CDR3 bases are TGTGCCAGCAGCCCCCGAGGCGGGAGGGCAGGGCAAGAGACCCAGTACTTC.

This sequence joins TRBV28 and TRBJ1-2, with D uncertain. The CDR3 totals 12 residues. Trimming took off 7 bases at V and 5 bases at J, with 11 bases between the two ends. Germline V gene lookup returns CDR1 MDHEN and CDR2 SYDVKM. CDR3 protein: CASTPREYGYTF. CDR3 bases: TGTGCCAGCACACCCCGGGAGTATGGCTACACCTTC.

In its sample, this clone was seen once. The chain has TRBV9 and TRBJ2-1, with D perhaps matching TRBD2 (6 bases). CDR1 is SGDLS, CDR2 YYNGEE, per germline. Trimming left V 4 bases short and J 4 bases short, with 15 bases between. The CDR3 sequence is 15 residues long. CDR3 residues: CASSLRTGEYNEQFF. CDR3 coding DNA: TGTGCCAGCAGCCTCAGAACGGGAGAATACAATGAGCAGTTCTTC.

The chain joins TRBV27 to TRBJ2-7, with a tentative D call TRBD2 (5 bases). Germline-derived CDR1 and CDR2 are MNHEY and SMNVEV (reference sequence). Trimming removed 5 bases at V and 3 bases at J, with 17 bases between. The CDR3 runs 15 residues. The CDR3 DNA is TGTGCCAGCAGTATTATAGGGAGACCCCTCTACGAGCAGTACTTC. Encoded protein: CASSIIGRPLYEQYF.

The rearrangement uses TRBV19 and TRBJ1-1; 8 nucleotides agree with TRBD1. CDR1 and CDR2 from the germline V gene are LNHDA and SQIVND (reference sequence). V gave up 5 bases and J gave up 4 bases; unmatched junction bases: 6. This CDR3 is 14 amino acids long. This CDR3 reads CASSAGGMGTEAFF. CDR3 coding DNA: TGTGCCAGTAGTGCAGGGGGCATGGGCACTGAAGCTTTCTTT.

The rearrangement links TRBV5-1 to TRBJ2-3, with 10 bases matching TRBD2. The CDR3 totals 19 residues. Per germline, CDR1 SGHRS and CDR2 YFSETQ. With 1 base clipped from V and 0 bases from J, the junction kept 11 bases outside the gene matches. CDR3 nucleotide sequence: TGCGCCAGCAGCTTGAGGTGGCTAGCGGGGGTGTCTAGCACAGATACGCAGTATTTT. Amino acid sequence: CASSLRWLAGVSSTDTQYF.

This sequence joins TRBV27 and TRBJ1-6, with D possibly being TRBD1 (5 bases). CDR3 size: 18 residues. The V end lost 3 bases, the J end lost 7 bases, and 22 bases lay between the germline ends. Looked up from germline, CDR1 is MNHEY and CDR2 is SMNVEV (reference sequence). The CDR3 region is CASSLGGDGPSDNSPLHF. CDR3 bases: TGTGCCAGCAGTTTGGGGGGGGACGGCCCGTCTGACAATTCACCCCTCCACTTT.

This CDR3 is CASSLMDRGKVRSPLHF. DNA for the CDR3: TGTGCCAGCAGTTTGATGGACAGGGGGAAGGTGAGGTCACCCCTCCACTTT. The genes are TRBV28 and TRBJ1-6; TRBD1 agrees at 10 bases. The junction had 12 bases not matched to a gene; V was cut back by 3 bases and J by 10 bases. From germline, CDR1 is MDHEN and CDR2 SYDVKM. The CDR3 is made up of 17 amino acids.

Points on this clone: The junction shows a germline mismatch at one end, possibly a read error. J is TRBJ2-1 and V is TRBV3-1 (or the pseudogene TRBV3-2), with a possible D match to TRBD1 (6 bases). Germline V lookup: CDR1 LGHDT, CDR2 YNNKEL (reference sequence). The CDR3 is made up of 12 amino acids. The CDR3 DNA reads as TGTGCCAGCAGTCTTTCCGGGACACGGCTCCTCTTC. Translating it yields CASSLSGTRLLF.

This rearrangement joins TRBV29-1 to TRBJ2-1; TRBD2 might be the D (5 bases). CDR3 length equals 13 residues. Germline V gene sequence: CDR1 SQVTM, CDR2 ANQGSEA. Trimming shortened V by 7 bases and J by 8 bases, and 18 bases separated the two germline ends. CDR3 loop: CSAAHGGGDEQFF. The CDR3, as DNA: TGCAGCGCCGCCCACGGAGGAGGCGATGAGCAGTTCTTC.